The T cell receptor beta chain described here comes from a study of OX40 agonist ivuxolimab in advanced cancers. Using immunoSEQ multiplex PCR, the repertoire was profiled, and TCRdb retains in-frame clones only, with some absent. Of about 36,000 clones detected, around three quarters appear once; the ten largest clones hold under 20%. V lost 1 base and J 5 bases, leaving 9 bases between the germline ends. The CDR3 loop spans 14 amino acids. Germline values: CDR1 MGHRA, CDR2 YSYEKL. Study results and limitations: CD4+ and CD8+ blood T cells expanded clonally by week 6 at 0.1 to 3.0 mg/kg. Also showing low normalized T-cell clonal expansion were some of the nonresponders.

Comments on this clone: Its antigen is as yet unknown.

The receptor was isolated from an adult with an advanced solid tumor such as melanoma, head and neck, liver or kidney cancer. V and J are TRBV4-1 and TRBJ1-3, with D hard to call. The sequences come from CD4+ or CD8+ T cells sorted from blood, collected in a trial of the OX40 agonist ivuxolimab. CDR3 sequence reads: CASSQAGLRNTIYF. The CDR3 region has the DNA TGCGCCAGCAGCCAAGCGGGCTTACGAAACACCATATATTTT.